This T cell receptor beta chain was obtained from a study of blood T cell repertoires in COVID-19. Study as a whole: The samples span acute and convalescent COVID-19 from the United States, Italy and Spain.

Original data processing: The authors estimated nucleated cell counts from reference gene primer amplification. Sequencing was performed with immunoSEQ multiplex PCR; in TCRdb, only in-frame clones are kept and a portion is missing. V and J calls and clone size come straight from that table; D and trimming were deduced from the DNA. The table shows more than 200,000 clones, with about 85% occurring only once. CDR1 and CDR2 from the germline V gene are MDHEN and SYDVKM. V was trimmed by 7 bases and J by 1 base, leaving 17 bases between them. CDR3 length: 16 residues. The rearrangement links TRBV28 to TRBJ1-5, with no clear D. The sequencing sample was made of peripheral blood. This TCR came from a woman older than 75 with acute or convalescent COVID-19. This CDR3 is CASTPIRGGSNQPQHF. The CDR3, as DNA: TGTGCCAGCACCCCCATAAGAGGAGGGAGCAATCAGCCCCAGCATTTT.